The 22 T cell receptor beta chains presented below share a single source sample, sequenced in a study of shared clonotypes between healthy human individuals. The assay was immunoSEQ multiplex PCR, and TCRdb's table has in-frame clones only and misses some. The table records about 2.4 million clones, 93% of them present only once. The specimen was naive CD4+ T cells from PBMCs. Subset given: CD45RA+ positively selected. The receptors stem from a man aged 18-30 years in good health. Some clones in this sample may be carry-over from other donors' samples.

The chain combines TRBV28 with TRBJ2-1, with D unclear. The V gene lost 2 bases and the J gene lost 6 bases, with 11 bases spanning the gap. Germline V gene lookup returns CDR1 MDHEN and CDR2 SYDVKM. CDR3 length: 14 amino acids. The CDR3 reads CASSLNQFLNEQFF. As DNA, the CDR3 is TGTGCCAGCAGTTTAAACCAATTTCTCAATGAGCAGTTCTTC.

The gene calls are TRBV27 and TRBJ1-4, with TRBD1 as a possible D gene (6 bases). Germline lookup yields CDR1 MNHEY and CDR2 SMNVEV (reference sequence). The ends were cut back, 6 bases at V and 8 bases at J, with 19 bases in the middle. The CDR3 has 15 residues. CDR3 region: CASRPKSGAGEKLFF. The CDR3 DNA follows: TGTGCCAGCAGGCCCAAGTCAGGGGCAGGGGAAAAACTGTTTTTT.

The chain is built from TRBV9 and TRBJ1-5; D uncertain. The CDR3 covers 14 residues. Looked up from germline, CDR1 is SGDLS and CDR2 is YYNGEE. Trimming removed 0 bases from V and 9 bases from J, with 13 bases in between. CDR3 sequence (DNA): TGTGCCAGCAGCGTAGGCAGCCACTATACGCCCCAGCATTTT. Encoded protein: CASSVGSHYTPQHF.

This chain joins TRBV18 and TRBJ2-5; 7 nucleotides match TRBD2. Losses at the gene ends were 4 bases for V and 1 base for J; bases not matched to a gene: 3. The CDR3 runs to 14 residues. Germline V gives CDR1 KGHSH, CDR2 LQKENI. Written as DNA, the CDR3 is TGTGCCAGCTCACTAGCTAGCGGCCAAGAGACCCAGTACTTC. Translating it yields CASSLASGQETQYF.

The chain carries TRBV2 and TRBJ1-4; 7 bases agree with TRBD1. This CDR3 contains 15 residues. V lost 6 bases and J lost 0; bases outside the gene matches: 4. The germline gives CDR1 SNHLY, CDR2 FYNNEI. This CDR3 is CASRETGATNEKLFF. The CDR3 nucleotides are TGTGCCAGCAGAGAAACAGGGGCAACTAATGAAAAACTGTTTTTT.

The chain has TRBV23-1 and TRBJ2-2; 9 bases map to TRBD1. TRBV23-1 is annotated as an ORF whose role is uncertain. The CDR3 length is 19 residues. The V and J ends lost 2 bases and 6 bases, in that order; junction bases with no gene match: 16. The CDR3 region is CASSQRDRVSVCGAGELFF. CDR3 bases: TGCGCCAGCAGTCAAAGGGACAGGGTATCGGTTTGCGGGGCCGGGGAGCTGTTTTTT.

The chain employs TRBV28 and TRBJ2-1; D is unclear. The V gene lost 7 bases and the J gene lost 13 bases, with 23 bases spanning the gap. Per germline, CDR1 MDHEN and CDR2 SYDVKM. The CDR3 is made up of 14 amino acids. The CDR3 spells CASNLPGQIGGQFF. The CDR3, as DNA: TGTGCCAGCAACCTACCCGGGCAGATTGGTGGACAGTTCTTC.

The rearrangement links TRBV18 to TRBJ2-7, with TRBD1 identical over 7 bases. CDR3 size: 13 residues. The germline V gene encodes CDR1 KGHSH and CDR2 LQKENI. J lost 6 bases, V lost 3 bases, and 5 bases had no gene match. CDR3 nucleotide sequence: TGTGCCAGCTCACCCTTAACAGGGGTCGAGCAGTACTTC. Protein: CASSPLTGVEQYF.

This clone is a singleton in its sample. J is TRBJ2-7 and V is TRBV29-1, with TRBD1 identical over 8 bases. The CDR3 extends over 14 amino acids. CDR1 is SQVTM, CDR2 ANQGSEA, per germline. The V segment lost 5 bases and the J segment 0 bases; nucleotides outside the gene matches: 6. The CDR3 coding sequence is TGCAGCGTTCGAGTAGGGACAGGCTCCTACGAGCAGTACTTC. Translated: CSVRVGTGSYEQYF.

The V call is TRBV27, the J call TRBJ2-5; no definite D call. The CDR3 extends over 13 amino acids. The V end lost 6 bases, the J end lost 1 base, and 9 bases lay between the germline ends. Germline V gene lookup returns CDR1 MNHEY and CDR2 SMNVEV (reference sequence). The CDR3 sequence is CASRRQPQETQYF. Written as DNA, the CDR3 is TGTGCCAGCAGAAGGCAGCCCCAAGAGACCCAGTACTTC.

The chain couples TRBV7-9 to TRBJ2-7; 14 nucleotides match TRBD2. The germline gives CDR1 SEHNR, CDR2 FQNEAQ (reference sequence). This CDR3 region has 14 residues. The trim removed 4 bases at V and 11 bases at J, leaving 7 bases unmatched. The CDR3 sequence: CASSSGLAGVTEYF. The CDR3 DNA sequence: TGTGCCAGCAGCTCGGGACTAGCGGGAGTTACCGAGTACTTC.

J is TRBJ2-5 and V is TRBV11-2; 7 nucleotides line up with TRBD2. J gave up 5 bases and V 4 bases, and 13 bases lay outside the gene matches. The germline V gene has CDR1 SGHAT and CDR2 FQNNGV. The CDR3 is 16 amino acids. The CDR3 DNA sequence: TGTGCCAGCAGCTCCCTGGGTGCGGGAGTTAGGGAGACCCAGTACTTC. It specifies CASSSLGAGVRETQYF.

The chain employs TRBV7-9 and TRBJ1-2; D gene uncertain. V lost 1 base, J lost 8 bases, and 11 bases lay in between. This CDR3 contains 13 residues. Germline assignment: CDR1 SEHNR and CDR2 FQNEAQ (reference sequence). In DNA, the CDR3 is TGTGCCAGCAGCTTAGACGAGGGCTCCGGCTACACCTTC. Amino acid sequence: CASSLDEGSGYTF.

This clone was seen just once. The sample carries other DNA sequences with the same CDR3. The J gene is TRBJ2-7, the V gene TRBV28; tentatively, D is TRBD1 (5 bases). Germline values: CDR1 MDHEN, CDR2 SYDVKM. The V end was cut by 2 bases, the J end by 6 bases, with 11 bases between. This CDR3 is built from 13 residues. Written as DNA, the CDR3 is TGTGCCAGCAGTTTACTAGGGGCGCGCGAGCAGTACTTC. Amino acid sequence: CASSLLGAREQYF.

The rearrangement joins TRBV2 to TRBJ2-1, with 7 bases matching TRBD1. The CDR3 is 14 residues long. V lost 6 bases, J lost 6 bases, and 8 bases stayed unmatched. The V gene's germline CDR1 is SNHLY and CDR2 FYNNEI. Here the CDR3 DNA reads TGTGCCAGCAGGTATTTGGGACAGTTCAATGAGCAGTTCTTC. This encodes CASRYLGQFNEQFF.

The chain couples TRBV4-3 to TRBJ2-1; possibly TRBD2 for D (5 bases). V dropped 0 bases and J dropped 1 base, with 13 bases sitting between them. This CDR3 spans 17 amino acids. Looked up from germline, CDR1 is LGHNA and CDR2 is YSLEER. This CDR3 is CASSQDVSRASYNEQFF. The CDR3, as DNA: TGCGCCAGCAGCCAAGACGTATCGCGGGCTTCCTACAATGAGCAGTTCTTC.

The CDR3 DNA reads TGTGCCAGCAGTTCAGGACTAGCGGGAGTGGGAGAGACCCAGTACTTC. It codes for CASSSGLAGVGETQYF. V and J are TRBV6-5 and TRBJ2-5; 13 bases map to TRBD2. Germline assignment: CDR1 MNHEY and CDR2 SVGAGI. The V and J ends lost 4 bases and 4 bases, in that order; junction bases with no gene match: 6. The CDR3 covers 16 residues.

About this clone: Within the sample, other DNA sequences also encode this same CDR3. The rearrangement links TRBV7-3 to TRBJ2-1, with D perhaps matching TRBD1 or TRBD2 (5 bases each). The CDR3 contains 14 residues. Per the germline V gene, CDR1 is SGHTA and CDR2 is FQGTGA. Trimming took off 5 bases at V and 4 bases at J, with 12 bases between the two ends. CDR3 region: CASSLPGPYNEQFF. In nucleotides, the CDR3 is TGTGCCAGCAGCCTCCCGGGACCTTACAATGAGCAGTTCTTC.

The V call is TRBV4-2, the J call TRBJ2-3; D uncertain. CDR3 length: 14 amino acids. Trimming removed 3 bases at V and 5 bases at J, with 12 bases between. Germline CDR1 is LGHNA and CDR2 is YNFKEQ. The CDR3 DNA is TGTGCCAGCAGCCATCTACGGACCGGAGATACGCAGTATTTT. Residues: CASSHLRTGDTQYF.

The rearrangement links TRBV5-6 to TRBJ1-1; a possible D gene is TRBD1 (6 bases). Trimming stripped 3 bases from V and 1 base from J, with 10 bases between. The CDR3 consists of 14 residues. Germline V gene sequence: CDR1 SGHDT, CDR2 YYEEEE. The CDR3 DNA is TGTGCCAGCAGCTACCCGGACAGGAACACTGAAGCTTTCTTT. Residues: CASSYPDRNTEAFF. The whole variable domain, filled in from reference TRBV5-6 and TRBJ1-1, reads DAGVTQSPTHLIKTRGQQVTLRCSPKSGHDTVSWYQQALGQGPQFIFQYYEEEERQRGNFPDRFSGHQFPNYSSELNVNALLLGDSALYLCASSYPDRNTEAFFGQGTRLTVV.

This chain joins TRBV27 and TRBJ2-5; 9 bases are a match to TRBD2. Germline CDR1 and CDR2: MNHEY and SMNVEV (reference sequence). V shed 4 bases, J shed 3 bases, and the junction held 15 bases outside the gene matches. The length of the CDR3 is 18 residues. Here the CDR3 DNA reads TGTGCCAGCAGTTATAGTTGGGTCCCTAGCGGGACGAAAGAGACCCAGTACTTC. Protein product: CASSYSWVPSGTKETQYF.

V usage is TRBV7-2 and J usage is TRBJ2-7; D unresolved. The CDR3 has 15 residues. Per germline, CDR1 SGHTA and CDR2 FQGNSA. The V and J ends lost 1 base and 0 bases respectively, with 10 bases between them. The CDR3 is CASSLELRSSYEQYF. CDR3 in DNA: TGTGCCAGCAGCTTAGAACTCAGGAGCTCCTACGAGCAGTACTTC.